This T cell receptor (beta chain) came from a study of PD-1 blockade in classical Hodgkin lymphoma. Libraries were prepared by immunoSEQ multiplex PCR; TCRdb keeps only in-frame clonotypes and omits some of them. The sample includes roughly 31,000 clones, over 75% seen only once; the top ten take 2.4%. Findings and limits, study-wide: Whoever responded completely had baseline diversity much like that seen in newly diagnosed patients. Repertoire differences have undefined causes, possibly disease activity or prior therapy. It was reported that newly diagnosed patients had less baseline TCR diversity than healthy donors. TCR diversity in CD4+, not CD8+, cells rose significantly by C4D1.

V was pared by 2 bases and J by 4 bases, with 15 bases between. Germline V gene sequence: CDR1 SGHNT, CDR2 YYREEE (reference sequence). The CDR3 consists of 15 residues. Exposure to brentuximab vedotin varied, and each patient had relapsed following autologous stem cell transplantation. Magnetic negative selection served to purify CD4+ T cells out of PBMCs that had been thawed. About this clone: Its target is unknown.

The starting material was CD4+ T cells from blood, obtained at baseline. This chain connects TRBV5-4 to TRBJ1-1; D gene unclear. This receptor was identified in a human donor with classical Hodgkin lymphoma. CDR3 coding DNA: TGTGCCAGCAGCTTTAAAGGGAAGTCGGTCACTGAAGCTTTCTTT. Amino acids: CASSFKGKSVTEAFF. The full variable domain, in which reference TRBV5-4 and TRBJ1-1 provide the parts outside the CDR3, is ETGVTQSPTHLIKTRGQQVTLRCSSQSGHNTVSWYQQALGQGPQFIFQYYREEENGRGNFPPRFSGLQFPNYSSELNVNALELDDSALYLCASSFKGKSVTEAFFGQGTRLTVV.